The clone carrying this TCR beta chain was counted many times. Its antigen remains unidentified. This CDR3 has 13 residues. The V end was cut by 4 bases, the J end by 4 bases, with 11 bases between. Germline-derived CDR1 and CDR2 are SGHRS and YFSETQ. Scientists recovered RNA and DNA together from around 20-30 mg of unsorted bulk tissue. Each of the tumor samples contained in excess of 85% viable tumor cells. The data derive from a study of tumor-infiltrating lymphocytes in primary liver carcinoma. For the study at large: These were node-negative, non-metastatic T1-T3 tumors of roughly 4.2 to 11 cm. The study's findings and limits: Tumor-adjacent and tumor-blood pairs shared less of their repertoires than tumor region pairs shared. Only about 7-24% of top clones were detected in each of the five tumor regions.

Synthesis of TCR beta cDNA was carried out from around 500 ng total RNA with a constant-region primer. Slightly modified ARM-PCR served as the procedure for the TCR beta libraries. These libraries came from three rounds of nested multiplex PCR. Both of the initial two PCR rounds ran for about 11 cycles and employed TRBV1-TRBV30 forward primers alongside a C-beta reverse primer. In TCRdb, the multiplex PCR reads were re-called with MiXCR into one record per CDR3 protein. There are 40,000 to 60,000 distinct CDR3 sequences in the sample; less than 75% occur only once, and over 25% lies in the top ten.

The sequencing input was liver tumor tissue from sampling region 5. Subset defined: tumor region T5, tumor centre. This sequence was found in a man aged 35-49 years with primary liver carcinoma and hepatitis B virus infection. The chain combines TRBV5-1 with TRBJ1-1; tentative D call: TRBD1 (5 bases). CDR3 residues: CASSPLGGTEAFF. The CDR3 DNA is TGCGCCAGCAGCCCACTGGGGGGCACTGAAGCTTTCTTT. The complete variable domain, with remaining parts taken from reference TRBV5-1 and TRBJ1-1, reads KAGVTQTPRYLIKTRGQQVTLSCSPISGHRSVSWYQQTPGQGLQFLFEYFSETQRNKGNFPGRFSGRQFSNSRSEMNVSTLELGDSALYLCASSPLGGTEAFFGQGTRLTVV.